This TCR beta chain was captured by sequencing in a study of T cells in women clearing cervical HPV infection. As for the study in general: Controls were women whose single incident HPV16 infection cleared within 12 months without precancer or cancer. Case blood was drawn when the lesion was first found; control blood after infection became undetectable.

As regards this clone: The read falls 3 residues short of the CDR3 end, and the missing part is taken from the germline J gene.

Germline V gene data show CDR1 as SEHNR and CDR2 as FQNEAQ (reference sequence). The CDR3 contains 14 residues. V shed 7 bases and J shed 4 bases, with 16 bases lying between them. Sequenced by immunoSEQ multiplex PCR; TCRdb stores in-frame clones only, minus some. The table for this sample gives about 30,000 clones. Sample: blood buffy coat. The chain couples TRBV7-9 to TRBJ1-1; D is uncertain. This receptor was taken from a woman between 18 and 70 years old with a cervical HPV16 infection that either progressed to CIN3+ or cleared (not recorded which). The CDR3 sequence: CASTPGTNPTEAFF. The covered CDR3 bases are TGTGCCAGCACCCCCGGTACGAACCCCACTGAA.